Sequencing of this TCR beta chain was carried out in a study of blood T cell repertoires in COVID-19. On the study more broadly: Researchers got acute and convalescent COVID-19 samples from the United States, Italy and Spain. Nucleic acid was either cDNA or gDNA, and it came from T cells, B-cell-depleted T cells, or PBMCs.

Clones were sequenced by immunoSEQ multiplex PCR, and TCRdb holds only the in-frame ones, with some missing. The sample consists of some 220,000 clones, more than 65% of them appearing once. This CDR3 has 17 amino acids. The germline V gene encodes CDR1 LGHNA and CDR2 YSLEER. The V end was cut by 1 base, the J end by 2 bases, with 15 bases between. This sequence joins TRBV4-3 and TRBJ1-5, with no clear D. Sequenced input: peripheral blood. The sequence was obtained from a man in his fifties or sixties with active or convalescent COVID-19. The CDR3 region has the DNA TGCGCCAGCAGCCAAGGGACGGACTCTTATGGCAATCAGCCCCAGCATTTT. As protein: CASSQGTDSYGNQPQHF.